These 21 T cell receptor beta chains originate from one sample sequenced in a study of blood T cells in healthy people across ages. A J-beta primer mix and a sample-barcoded 5' primer were used in a second PCR of about 7 to 12 cycles. A single record per CDR3 protein comes from TCRdb applying MiXCR to the 5' RACE reads. The sample carries hundreds of thousands of distinct CDR3 sequences, around 25% recorded once. The sample was also linked to a second study, of T cells of mothers and their children.

The source material was blood. The receptor set was obtained from a boy younger than 18 in good health.

V is TRBV29-1 and J is TRBJ2-1, with D perhaps TRBD2 (5 bases). V lost 5 bases to trimming and J lost 0 bases, with 23 bases between them. The CDR3 spans 18 residues. From germline, CDR1 is SQVTM and CDR2 ANQGSEA. CDR3 nucleotide sequence: TGCAGCGTTATAGGGTCGGACTTCCCAAAGAGCTCCTACAATGAGCAGTTCTTC. It translates to CSVIGSDFPKSSYNEQFF.

The chain combines TRBV6-5 with TRBJ1-2; D is unresolved. V gave up 0 bases and J gave up 4 bases, with 6 bases separating them. Germline loops: CDR1 MNHEY, CDR2 SVGAGI. The CDR3 covers 13 residues. The CDR3 sequence: CASSYSTGYGYTF. The CDR3 DNA is TGTGCCAGCAGTTACTCGACGGGCTATGGCTACACCTTC.

In this sample, this clonotype turned up a few times. CDR3 sequence (DNA): TGTGCCAGCCCGGGACAGGGTAATAATTCACCCCTCCACTTT. As protein: CASPGQGNNSPLHF. The genes are TRBV6-1 and TRBJ1-6, with 9 nucleotides matching TRBD1. The germline CDR1 and CDR2 sequences are MNHNS and SASEGT. V lost 8 bases, J lost 5 bases, and 4 bases stayed unmatched. This CDR3 region has 14 residues.

The V call is TRBV7-8, the J call TRBJ1-1; 9 nucleotides match TRBD1. Germline CDR1 SGHVS, CDR2 FQNEAQ. The CDR3 is 14 amino acids. V was clipped by 5 bases and J by 4 bases; unmatched bases: 5. The CDR3 region is CASSPATGGTEAFF. CDR3 DNA sequence: TGTGCCAGCAGCCCCGCGACAGGGGGCACTGAAGCTTTCTTT.

This clonotype was recorded a few times. The rearrangement joins TRBV7-3 to TRBJ2-3; 8 bases fit TRBD2. Germline CDR1 SGHTA, CDR2 FQGTGA. The V segment lost 2 bases and the J segment 5 bases; nucleotides outside the gene matches: 9. The CDR3 is 16 amino acids. The CDR3 reads CASSLGTGGRQDTQYF. As DNA, the CDR3 is TGTGCCAGCAGCTTAGGAACGGGGGGGCGACAAGATACGCAGTATTTT.

This clonotype was seen only a few times. The chain joins TRBV9 to TRBJ2-3; D perhaps matches TRBD2 (5 bases). From germline, CDR1 is SGDLS and CDR2 YYNGEE. The CDR3 runs to 15 residues. V was cut by 0 bases and J by 2 bases, with 10 bases left in between. CDR3 residues: CASSVEGGPTDTQYF. The CDR3, as DNA: TGTGCCAGCAGCGTAGAAGGCGGGCCCACAGATACGCAGTATTTT.

Comment on this clonotype: Germline is not matched at one junction end, which may reflect a read error. CDR3 DNA: TGTGCTAGCAGCTTAGCGTTCGGCCAAGAGACCCAGTACTTC. Protein sequence: CASSLAFGQETQYF. The chain carries TRBV7-2 and TRBJ2-5; possibly TRBD2 for D (5 bases). Looked up from germline, CDR1 is SGHTA and CDR2 is FQGNSA. This CDR3 is 14 amino acids long. Using reference TRBV7-2 and TRBJ2-5 for the parts outside the CDR3, the full variable domain is GAGVSQSPSNKVTEKGKDVELRCDPISGHTALYWYRQSLGQGLEFLIYFQGNSAPDKSGLPSDRFSAERTGGSVSTLTIQRTQQEDSAVYLCASSLAFGQETQYFGPGTRLLVL.

Only a few counts were recorded for this clonotype. The genes are TRBV19 and TRBJ2-3; TRBD1 or TRBD2 may be the D gene (5 bases each). The V end lost 0 bases, the J end lost 6 bases, and 16 bases lay between the germline ends. This CDR3 spans 16 amino acids. The germline gives CDR1 LNHDA, CDR2 SQIVND (reference sequence). As DNA, the CDR3 is TGTGCCAGTAGTATAGATCGACGGGGCCGTCCGGATACGCAGTATTTT. Translation gives CASSIDRRGRPDTQYF.

This clonotype was counted ten times or more. CDR3 sequence (DNA): TGCAGCGTTGCCGACTACGAGCAGTACTTC. Its translation: CSVADYEQYF. The genes are TRBV29-1 and TRBJ2-7; unclear D gene. V lost 4 bases, J lost 3 bases, and 4 bases lay in between. The germline gives CDR1 SQVTM, CDR2 ANQGSEA. The CDR3 contains 10 residues.

This clonotype showed up just once. The rearrangement links TRBV4-2 to TRBJ2-2; 8 bases map to TRBD2. Germline CDR1 and CDR2: LGHNA and YNFKEQ. The V and J ends lost 0 bases and 2 bases, in that order; junction bases with no gene match: 5. The CDR3 sequence is 17 residues long. The CDR3 DNA sequence: TGTGCCAGCAGCCAAGACGGACTAGCAGTTAACACCGGGGAGCTGTTTTTT. Translated: CASSQDGLAVNTGELFF.

The table lists this clonotype with a few counts. The chain recombines TRBV20-1 with TRBJ2-5, with TRBD1 identical over 12 bases. The trim removed 2 bases at V and 4 bases at J, leaving 5 bases unmatched. Germline V gene lookup returns CDR1 DFQATT and CDR2 SNEGSKA (reference sequence). The CDR3 is 15 residues long. The CDR3 sequence: CSARIGTGGRETQYF. The DNA of the CDR3 is TGCAGTGCTAGAATTGGGACAGGGGGCCGAGAGACCCAGTACTTC.

The rearrangement joins TRBV21-1 to TRBJ1-4; no DNA check was done on the table's D call, TRBD1. TRBV21-1 is flagged as a pseudogene. CDR3 length: 19 residues. The chain's CDR3 is CASSKGTGPQTSTNEKLFF. The DNA for the CDR3 is TGTGCCAGCAGCAAAGGGACAGGTCCCCAAACTTCAACTAATGAAAAACTGTTTTTT.

The chain combines TRBV12-3 or TRBV12-4 with TRBJ2-7; the D gene is possibly TRBD2 (5 bases). The J call may be faulty, since TRBJ2-1 better matches the DNA end. This CDR3 has 16 amino acids. CDR3 residues: CASSFLSLASGNEQFF. The CDR3 DNA follows: TGTGCCAGCAGTTTCCTGAGCCTAGCCTCCGGCAATGAGCAGTTCTTC.

The sample holds a few counts of this clonotype. J is TRBJ2-1 and V is TRBV9; 7 positions match TRBD2. Germline V lookup: CDR1 SGDLS, CDR2 YYNGEE. The junction had 5 bases not matched to a gene; V was cut back by 3 bases and J by 2 bases. CDR3 length equals 15 residues. CDR3: CASSALGGAYNEQFF. The DNA for the CDR3 is TGTGCCAGCAGCGCACTGGGGGGGGCCTACAATGAGCAGTTCTTC. Based on the CDR3 plus reference TRBV9 and TRBJ2-1, the full variable domain is DSGVTQTPKHLITATGQRVTLRCSPRSGDLSVYWYQQSLDQGLQFLIQYYNGEERAKGNILERFSAQQFPDLHSELNLSSLELGDSALYFCASSALGGAYNEQFFGPGTRLTVL.

V and J are TRBV6-4 and TRBJ1-3; unclear D gene. The CDR3 is 13 amino acids. Germline-derived CDR1 and CDR2 are MRHNA and SNTAGT. The V and J ends lost 3 bases and 3 bases respectively, with 6 bases between them. CDR3 protein: CASSEDGGNTIYF. CDR3 nucleotide sequence: TGTGCCAGCAGTGAGGACGGTGGAAACACCATATATTTT.

This clonotype was recorded a few times. The V call is TRBV14, the J call TRBJ2-7; 9 nucleotides align to TRBD1. CDR1 and CDR2 from the germline V gene are SGHDN and FVKESK. V gave up 3 bases and J gave up 6 bases; unmatched junction bases: 12. This CDR3 has 16 residues. Written as DNA, the CDR3 is TGTGCCAGCAGCCAGGGGACAGGGAACATCCCCCTCGAGCAGTACTTC. It translates to CASSQGTGNIPLEQYF.

The rearrangement links TRBV7-2 to TRBJ2-7, with 11 bases fitting TRBD2. V dropped 4 bases and J dropped 2; count of bases not matched to a gene: 7. CDR3 length equals 16 residues. Germline assignment: CDR1 SGHTA and CDR2 FQGNSA. In nucleotides, the CDR3 is TGTGCCAGCAGCTACGGGCTAGCGGGAGGCGCCTACGAGCAGTACTTC. Amino acids: CASSYGLAGGAYEQYF.

The table lists this clonotype with a few counts. CDR3 in DNA: TGTGCCACCAGCAGAAAACGACAGTACCAAGAGACCCAGTACTTC. Its translation: CATSRKRQYQETQYF. This chain uses TRBV15 with TRBJ2-5; possibly TRBD1 for D (5 bases). V was trimmed by 2 bases and J by 0 bases, leaving 10 bases between them. There are 15 residues in the CDR3. The germline CDR1 and CDR2 sequences are LNHNV and YYDKDF (reference sequence).

DNA of the CDR3: TGCAGTGCTAGAGACCCCACTAGCGGGAGATCCCACGAGCAGTACTTC. Translation: CSARDPTSGRSHEQYF. V and J are TRBV20-1 and TRBJ2-7, with TRBD2 matching 11 bases. V lost 0 bases, J lost 5 bases, and 9 bases stayed unmatched. This CDR3 is 16 amino acids long. Germline-derived CDR1 and CDR2 are DFQATT and SNEGSKA (reference sequence).

This clonotype occurred a few times. This chain joins TRBV12-3 or TRBV12-4 and TRBJ2-5, with 11 bases identical to TRBD2. This CDR3 contains 14 residues. J gave up 8 bases and V 7 bases, and 9 bases lay outside the gene matches. CDR3 loop: CASTIITSGGTQYF. CDR3 DNA: TGTGCCAGCACCATTATTACTAGCGGGGGAACCCAGTACTTC.

The rearrangement joins TRBV20-1 to TRBJ2-1; TRBD2 matches at 12 bases. The V gene end was trimmed by 4 bases and the J gene end by 9 bases; junction bases not matched to a gene: 7. There are 14 residues in the CDR3. Germline CDR1 is DFQATT and CDR2 is SNEGSKA (reference sequence). The CDR3 reads CSATLAGGPGEQFF. The CDR3 region has the DNA TGCAGTGCTACCCTAGCGGGAGGGCCGGGTGAGCAGTTCTTC.